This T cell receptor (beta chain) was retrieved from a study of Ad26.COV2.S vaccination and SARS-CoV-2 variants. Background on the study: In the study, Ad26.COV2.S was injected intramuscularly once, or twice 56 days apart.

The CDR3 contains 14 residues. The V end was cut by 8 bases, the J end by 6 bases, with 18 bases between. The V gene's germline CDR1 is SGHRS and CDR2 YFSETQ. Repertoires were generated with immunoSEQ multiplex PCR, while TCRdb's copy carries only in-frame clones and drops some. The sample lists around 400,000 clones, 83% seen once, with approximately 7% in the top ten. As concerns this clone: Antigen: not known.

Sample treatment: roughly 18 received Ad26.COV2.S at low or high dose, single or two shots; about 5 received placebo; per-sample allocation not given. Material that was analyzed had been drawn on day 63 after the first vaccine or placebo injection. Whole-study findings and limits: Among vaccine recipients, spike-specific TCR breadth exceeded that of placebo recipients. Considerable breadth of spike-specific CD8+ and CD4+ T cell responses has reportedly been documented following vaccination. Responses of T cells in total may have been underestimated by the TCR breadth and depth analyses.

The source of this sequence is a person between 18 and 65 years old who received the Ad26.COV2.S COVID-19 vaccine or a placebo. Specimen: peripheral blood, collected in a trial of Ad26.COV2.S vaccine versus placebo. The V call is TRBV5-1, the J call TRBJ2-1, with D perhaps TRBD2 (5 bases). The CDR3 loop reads CASSPGMGSNEQFF. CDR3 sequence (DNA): TGCGCCAGTTCTCCGGGAATGGGATCCAATGAGCAGTTCTTC.